This T cell receptor (beta chain) was documented in a study of cytomegalovirus exposure and HLA in healthy donors. 13 Jbeta primers and 60 Vbeta primers were used for the PCR. Method: immunoSEQ multiplex PCR; TCRdb's copy keeps in-frame clones and lacks some. The sample shows about 150,000 clones, roughly 85% of them seen only once. Trimming stripped 4 bases from V and 3 bases from J, with 17 bases between. The CDR3 is 16 amino acids. Germline-derived CDR1 and CDR2 are SGHNT and YYREEE (reference sequence). The specimen was PBMCs. The rearrangement links TRBV5-4 to TRBJ2-4; tentative D call: TRBD1 (6 bases). The receptor's source is a woman in her twenties or thirties in good health and CMV-seronegative. This CDR3 reads CASSPLGAAGKNIQYF. In DNA, the CDR3 is TGTGCCAGCAGCCCCTTGGGGGCCGCGGGCAAAAACATTCAGTACTTC.